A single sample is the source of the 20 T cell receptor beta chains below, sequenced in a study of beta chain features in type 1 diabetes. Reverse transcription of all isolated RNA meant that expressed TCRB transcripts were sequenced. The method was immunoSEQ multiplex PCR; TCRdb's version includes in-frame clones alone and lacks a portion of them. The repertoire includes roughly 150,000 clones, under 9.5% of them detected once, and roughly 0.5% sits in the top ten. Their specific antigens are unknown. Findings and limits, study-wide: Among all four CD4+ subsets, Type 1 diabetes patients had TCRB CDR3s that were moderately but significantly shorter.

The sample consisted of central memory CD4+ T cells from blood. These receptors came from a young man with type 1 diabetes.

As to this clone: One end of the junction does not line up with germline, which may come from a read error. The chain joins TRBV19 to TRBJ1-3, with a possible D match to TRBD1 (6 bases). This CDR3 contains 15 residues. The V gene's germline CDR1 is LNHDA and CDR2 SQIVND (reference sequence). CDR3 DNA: TGTGCCAGCATACAGGGATCCCGGTCTGGAAACACCGTATATTTT. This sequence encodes CASIQGSRSGNTVYF. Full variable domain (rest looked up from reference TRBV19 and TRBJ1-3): DGGITQSPKYLFRKEGQNVTLSCEQNLNHDAMYWYRQDPGQGLRLIYYSQIVNDFQKGDIAEGYSVSREKKESFPLTVTSAQKNPTAFYLCASIQGSRSGNTVYFGEGSWLTVV.

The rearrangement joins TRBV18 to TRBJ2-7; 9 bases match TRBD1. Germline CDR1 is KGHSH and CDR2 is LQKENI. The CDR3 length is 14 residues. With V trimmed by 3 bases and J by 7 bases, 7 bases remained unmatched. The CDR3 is CASSPGQGPREQYF. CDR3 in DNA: TGTGCCAGCTCACCGGGACAGGGCCCTAGAGAGCAGTACTTC.

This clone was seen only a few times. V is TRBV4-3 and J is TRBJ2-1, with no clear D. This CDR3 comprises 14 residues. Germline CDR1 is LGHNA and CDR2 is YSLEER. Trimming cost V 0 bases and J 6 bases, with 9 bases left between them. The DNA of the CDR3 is TGCGCCAGCAGCCAAGATAGAGAAATCAATGAGCAGTTCTTC. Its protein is CASSQDREINEQFF.

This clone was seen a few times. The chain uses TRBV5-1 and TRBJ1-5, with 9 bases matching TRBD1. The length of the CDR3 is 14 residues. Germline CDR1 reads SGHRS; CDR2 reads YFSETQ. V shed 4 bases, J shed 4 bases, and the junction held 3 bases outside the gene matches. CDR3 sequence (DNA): TGCGCCAGCAGCATTGGGACAGGGAATCAGCCCCAGCATTTT. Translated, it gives CASSIGTGNQPQHF.

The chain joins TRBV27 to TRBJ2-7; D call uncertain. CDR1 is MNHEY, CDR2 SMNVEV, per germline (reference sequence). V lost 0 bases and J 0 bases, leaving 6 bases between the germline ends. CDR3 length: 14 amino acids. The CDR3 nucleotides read TGTGCCAGCAGTTTATCTCCAAACTCCTACGAGCAGTACTTC. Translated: CASSLSPNSYEQYF.

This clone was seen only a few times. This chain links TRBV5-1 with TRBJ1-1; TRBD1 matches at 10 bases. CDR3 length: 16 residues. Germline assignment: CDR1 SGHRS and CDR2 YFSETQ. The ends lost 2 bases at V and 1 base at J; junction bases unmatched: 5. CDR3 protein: CASSLWDRGANTEAFF. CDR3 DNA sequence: TGCGCCAGCAGCTTATGGGACAGGGGCGCGAACACTGAAGCTTTCTTT.

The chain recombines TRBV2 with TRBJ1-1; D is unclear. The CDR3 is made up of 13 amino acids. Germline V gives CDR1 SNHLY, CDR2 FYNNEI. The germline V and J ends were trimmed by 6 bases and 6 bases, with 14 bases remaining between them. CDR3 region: CASRVSSAAEAFF. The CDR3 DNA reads TGTGCCAGCAGGGTGTCGAGCGCCGCTGAAGCTTTCTTT.

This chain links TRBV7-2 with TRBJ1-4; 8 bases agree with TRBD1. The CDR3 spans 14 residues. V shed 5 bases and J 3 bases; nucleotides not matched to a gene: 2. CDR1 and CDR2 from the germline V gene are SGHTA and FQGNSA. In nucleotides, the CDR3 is TGTGCCAGCAGCAGGACAGGGCCTAATGAAAAACTGTTTTTT. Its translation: CASSRTGPNEKLFF.

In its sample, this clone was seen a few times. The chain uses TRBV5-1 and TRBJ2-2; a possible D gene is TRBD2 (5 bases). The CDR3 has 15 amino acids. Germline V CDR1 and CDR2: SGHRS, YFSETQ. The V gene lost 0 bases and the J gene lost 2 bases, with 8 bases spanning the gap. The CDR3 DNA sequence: TGCGCCAGCAGCTTGGGGACTTACAACACCGGGGAGCTGTTTTTT. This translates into CASSLGTYNTGELFF.

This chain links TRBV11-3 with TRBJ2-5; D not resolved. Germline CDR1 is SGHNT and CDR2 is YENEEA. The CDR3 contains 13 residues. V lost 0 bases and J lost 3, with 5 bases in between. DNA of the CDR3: TGTGCCAGCAGCTTAGAACAGAAAGAGACCCAGTACTTC. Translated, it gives CASSLEQKETQYF.

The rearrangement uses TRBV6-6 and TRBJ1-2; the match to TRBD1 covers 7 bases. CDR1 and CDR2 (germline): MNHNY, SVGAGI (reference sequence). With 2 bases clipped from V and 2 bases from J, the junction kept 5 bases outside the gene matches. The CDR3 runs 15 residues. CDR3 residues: CASSYLTGTNYGYTF. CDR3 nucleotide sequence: TGTGCCAGCAGTTACCTGACAGGGACCAACTATGGCTACACCTTC.

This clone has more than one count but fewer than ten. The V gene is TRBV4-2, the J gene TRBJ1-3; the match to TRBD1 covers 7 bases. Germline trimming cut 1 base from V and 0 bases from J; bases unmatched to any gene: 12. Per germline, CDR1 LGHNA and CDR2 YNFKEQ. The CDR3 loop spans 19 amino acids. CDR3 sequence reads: CASSQGYRGKPSSGNTIYF. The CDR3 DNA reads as TGTGCCAGCAGCCAAGGTTACAGGGGAAAGCCAAGCTCTGGAAACACCATATATTTT.

CDR3 sequence: CASSTDSRETQYF. The CDR3 DNA follows: TGTGCCAGCAGCACGGACAGTCGGGAGACCCAGTACTTC. This chain uses TRBV7-2 with TRBJ2-5; the D gene is possibly TRBD1 (6 bases). This CDR3 is 13 amino acids long. V was trimmed by 5 bases and J by 5 bases, leaving 12 bases between them. The germline V gene encodes CDR1 SGHTA and CDR2 FQGNSA.

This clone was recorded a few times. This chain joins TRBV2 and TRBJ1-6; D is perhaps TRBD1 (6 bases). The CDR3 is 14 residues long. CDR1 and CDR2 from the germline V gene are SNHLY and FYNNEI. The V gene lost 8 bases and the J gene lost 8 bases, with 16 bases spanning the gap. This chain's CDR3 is CASGVRGADSPLHF. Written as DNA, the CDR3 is TGTGCCAGCGGTGTTCGGGGGGCTGATTCACCCCTCCACTTT.

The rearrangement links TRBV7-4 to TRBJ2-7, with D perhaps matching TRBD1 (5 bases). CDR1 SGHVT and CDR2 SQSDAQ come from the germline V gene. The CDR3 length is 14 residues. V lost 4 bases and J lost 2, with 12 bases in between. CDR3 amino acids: CASSWYRPAYEQYF. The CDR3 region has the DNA TGTGCCAGCAGCTGGTACAGGCCAGCCTACGAGCAGTACTTC.

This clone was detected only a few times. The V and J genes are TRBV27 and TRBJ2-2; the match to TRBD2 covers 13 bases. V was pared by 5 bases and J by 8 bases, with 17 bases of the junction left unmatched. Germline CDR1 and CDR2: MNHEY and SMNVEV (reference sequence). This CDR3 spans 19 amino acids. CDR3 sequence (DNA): TGTGCCAGCAGTGACCCCTCACTAGCGGGGGGGCCATGGGGAGGGGAGCTGTTTTTT. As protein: CASSDPSLAGGPWGGELFF.

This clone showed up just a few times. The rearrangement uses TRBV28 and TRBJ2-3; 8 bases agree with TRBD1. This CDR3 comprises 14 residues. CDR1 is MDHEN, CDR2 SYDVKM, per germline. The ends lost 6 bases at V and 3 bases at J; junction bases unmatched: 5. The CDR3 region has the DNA TGTGCCAGCAGGCCGACAGGGGTAACAGATACGCAGTATTTT. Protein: CASRPTGVTDTQYF.

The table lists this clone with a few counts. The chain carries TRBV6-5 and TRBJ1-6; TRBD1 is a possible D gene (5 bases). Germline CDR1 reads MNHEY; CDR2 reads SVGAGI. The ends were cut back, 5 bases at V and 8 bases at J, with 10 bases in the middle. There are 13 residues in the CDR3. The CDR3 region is CASSPWGDSPLHF. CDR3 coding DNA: TGTGCCAGCAGTCCTTGGGGGGATTCACCCCTCCACTTT.

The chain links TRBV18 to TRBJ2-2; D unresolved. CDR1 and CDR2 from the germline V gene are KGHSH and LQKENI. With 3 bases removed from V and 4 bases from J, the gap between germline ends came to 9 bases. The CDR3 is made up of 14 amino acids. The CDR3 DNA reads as TGTGCCAGCTCACCCCCTACTCTCACCGGGGAGCTGTTTTTT. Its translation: CASSPPTLTGELFF.

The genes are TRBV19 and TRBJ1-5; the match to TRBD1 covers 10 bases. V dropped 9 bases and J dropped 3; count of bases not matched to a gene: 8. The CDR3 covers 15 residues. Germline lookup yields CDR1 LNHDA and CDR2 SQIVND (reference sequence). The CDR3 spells CASRDRGALNQPQHF. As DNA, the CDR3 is TGTGCCAGCCGGGACAGGGGCGCTCTCAATCAGCCCCAGCATTTT. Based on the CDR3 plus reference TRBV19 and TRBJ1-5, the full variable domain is DGGITQSPKYLFRKEGQNVTLSCEQNLNHDAMYWYRQDPGQGLRLIYYSQIVNDFQKGDIAEGYSVSREKKESFPLTVTSAQKNPTAFYLCASRDRGALNQPQHFGDGTRLSIL.